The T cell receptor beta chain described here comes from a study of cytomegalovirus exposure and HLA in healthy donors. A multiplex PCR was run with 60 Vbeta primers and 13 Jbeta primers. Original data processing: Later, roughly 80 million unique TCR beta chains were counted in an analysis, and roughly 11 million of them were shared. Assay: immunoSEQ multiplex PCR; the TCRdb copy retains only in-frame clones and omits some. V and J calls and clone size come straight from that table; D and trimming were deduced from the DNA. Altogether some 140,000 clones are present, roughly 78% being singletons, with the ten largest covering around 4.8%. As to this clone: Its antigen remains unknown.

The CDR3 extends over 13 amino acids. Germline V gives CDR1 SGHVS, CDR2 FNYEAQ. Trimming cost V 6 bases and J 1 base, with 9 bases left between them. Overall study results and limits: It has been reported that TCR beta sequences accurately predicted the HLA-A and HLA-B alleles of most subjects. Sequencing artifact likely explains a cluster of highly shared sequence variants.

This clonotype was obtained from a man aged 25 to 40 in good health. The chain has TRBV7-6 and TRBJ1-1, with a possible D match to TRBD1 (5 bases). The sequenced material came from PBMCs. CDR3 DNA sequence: TGTGCCAGCAGTAAACAGGAGAACACTGAAGCTTTCTTT. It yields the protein CASSKQENTEAFF.